This T cell receptor beta chain was identified during a study of blood T cell repertoires in COVID-19. Sequenced by immunoSEQ multiplex PCR; TCRdb stores in-frame clones only, minus some. The sample has 250,000 or so clones, 85% to 90% seen once; the top ten hold more than 1.5%. V was cut by 1 base and J by 5 bases, with 16 bases left in between. Germline V lookup: CDR1 SGHRS, CDR2 YFSETQ. The CDR3 covers 15 residues. The specimen was PBMCs or T cells enriched from blood (not recorded which). This receptor was taken from a man aged 40-50 years who had recovered from COVID-19. This chain links TRBV5-1 with TRBJ2-7, with D possibly matching TRBD2 (7 bases). CDR3: CASSLRGAGFHEQYF. CDR3 sequence (DNA): TGCGCCAGCAGCTTGCGGGGGGCAGGGTTTCACGAGCAGTACTTC. Full variable domain (rest looked up from reference TRBV5-1 and TRBJ2-7): KAGVTQTPRYLIKTRGQQVTLSCSPISGHRSVSWYQQTPGQGLQFLFEYFSETQRNKGNFPGRFSGRQFSNSRSEMNVSTLELGDSALYLCASSLRGAGFHEQYFGPGTRLTVT.